This T cell receptor (beta chain) is drawn from a study of blood T cells in healthy people across ages. CDR1 and CDR2 (germline): ENHRY, SYGVKD. V lost 3 bases to trimming and J lost 3 bases, with 8 bases between them. This CDR3 spans 13 amino acids. With a J-beta primer mix and a sample-barcoded 5' primer, a second PCR ran about 7 to 12 cycles. TCRdb re-derived calls from the 5' RACE reads in MiXCR, one entry per CDR3 protein. The sample consists of around 850,000 distinct CDR3 sequences, about 34% of them appearing once. This rearrangement joins TRBV10-3 to TRBJ1-1; maybe TRBD1 (5 bases). The receptor was isolated from a man between 18 and 35 years old in good health. The sequencing sample was made of blood. The CDR3 sequence is CAISDREDTEAFF. CDR3 bases: TGTGCCATCAGTGACAGGGAAGACACTGAAGCTTTCTTT.